This T cell receptor beta chain was recorded in a study of cytomegalovirus exposure and HLA in healthy donors. CDR3 size: 13 residues. Germline V gene data show CDR1 as SGHNT and CDR2 as YYREEE (reference sequence). Trimming took off 1 base at V and 4 bases at J, with 5 bases between the two ends. Repertoires were generated with immunoSEQ multiplex PCR, while TCRdb's copy carries only in-frame clones and drops some. The sample includes under 250,000 clones, about 90% of them seen just once. Material for sequencing was PBMCs. The clonotype was recovered from a man aged 18 to 30 in good health and CMV-seropositive. This chain joins TRBV5-4 and TRBJ2-2, with no clear D. CDR3 protein: CASSLRATGELFF. CDR3 sequence (DNA): TGTGCCAGCAGCTTGCGAGCCACCGGGGAGCTGTTTTTT.